This T cell receptor beta chain was documented in a study of blood T cells in healthy people across ages. Study-level information: Capturing about one barcoded beta molecule per two T cells was achieved by template switching.

Then a second PCR, running about 7 to 11 cycles, was carried out with a sample-barcoded 5' primer and a J-beta primer mix. A tag from a template-switch adaptor with 12 random nucleotides marked each cDNA molecule. TCRdb reanalysed the 5' RACE reads using MiXCR and keeps one entry per CDR3 protein. The sample lists fewer than 950,000 distinct CDR3 sequences; under 40% were seen once. CDR3 length: 16 amino acids. Germline CDR1 and CDR2: LGHNA and YSLEER. Trimming took 0 bases from V and 11 from J, leaving 22 bases between them. Whenever a sample was processed, at least 6.5 million PBMCs were isolated. This receptor was obtained from a man aged 18 to 29 in good health. Sample: blood. V gene TRBV4-3 combines with J gene TRBJ2-5, with D tentatively TRBD2 (6 bases). For the CDR3, the DNA is TGCGCCAGCAGCCAAGACTGGGGGGATCTTAGGGATGAGCAGTACTTC. Translation: CASSQDWGDLRDEQYF.